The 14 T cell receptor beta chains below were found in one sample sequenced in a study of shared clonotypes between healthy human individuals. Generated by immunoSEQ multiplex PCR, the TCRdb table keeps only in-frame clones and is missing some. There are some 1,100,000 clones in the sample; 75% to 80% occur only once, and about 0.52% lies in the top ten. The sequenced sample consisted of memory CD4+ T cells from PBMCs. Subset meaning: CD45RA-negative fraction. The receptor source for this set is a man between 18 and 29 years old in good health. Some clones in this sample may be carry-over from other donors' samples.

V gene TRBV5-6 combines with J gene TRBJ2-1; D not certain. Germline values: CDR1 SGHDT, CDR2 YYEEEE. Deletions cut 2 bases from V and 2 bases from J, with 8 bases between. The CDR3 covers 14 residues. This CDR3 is CASSFLGPYNEQFF. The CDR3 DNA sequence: TGTGCCAGCAGCTTCTTAGGGCCCTACAATGAGCAGTTCTTC.

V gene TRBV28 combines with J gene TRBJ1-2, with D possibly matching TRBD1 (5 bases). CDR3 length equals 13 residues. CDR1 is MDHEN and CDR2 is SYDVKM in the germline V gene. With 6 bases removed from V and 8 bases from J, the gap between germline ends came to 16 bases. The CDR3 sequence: CASSGGAKGGYTF. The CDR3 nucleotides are TGTGCCAGCAGCGGAGGCGCGAAGGGGGGCTACACCTTC.

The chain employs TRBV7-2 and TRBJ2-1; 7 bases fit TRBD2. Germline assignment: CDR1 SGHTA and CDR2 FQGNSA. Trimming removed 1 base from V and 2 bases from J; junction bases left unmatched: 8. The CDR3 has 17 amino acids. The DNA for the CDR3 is TGTGCCAGCAGCTTAGAGGGGACTAAAAATACCTACAATGAGCAGTTCTTC. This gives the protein CASSLEGTKNTYNEQFF. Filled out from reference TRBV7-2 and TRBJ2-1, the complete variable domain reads GAGVSQSPSNKVTEKGKDVELRCDPISGHTALYWYRQSLGQGLEFLIYFQGNSAPDKSGLPSDRFSAERTGGSVSTLTIQRTQQEDSAVYLCASSLEGTKNTYNEQFFGPGTRLTVL.

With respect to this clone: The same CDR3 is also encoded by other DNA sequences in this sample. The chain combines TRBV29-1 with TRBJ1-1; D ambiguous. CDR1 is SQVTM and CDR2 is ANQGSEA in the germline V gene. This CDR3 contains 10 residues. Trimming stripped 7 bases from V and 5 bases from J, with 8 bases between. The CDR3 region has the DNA TGCAGCGGGGGTGGGACTGAAGCTTTCTTT. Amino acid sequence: CSGGGTEAFF.

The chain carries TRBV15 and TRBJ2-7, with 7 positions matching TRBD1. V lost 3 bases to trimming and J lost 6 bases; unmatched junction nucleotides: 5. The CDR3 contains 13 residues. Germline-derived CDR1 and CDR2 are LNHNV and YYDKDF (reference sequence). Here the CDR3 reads CATSSRQGSEQYF. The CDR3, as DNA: TGTGCCACCAGCAGTCGACAGGGTTCCGAGCAGTACTTC.

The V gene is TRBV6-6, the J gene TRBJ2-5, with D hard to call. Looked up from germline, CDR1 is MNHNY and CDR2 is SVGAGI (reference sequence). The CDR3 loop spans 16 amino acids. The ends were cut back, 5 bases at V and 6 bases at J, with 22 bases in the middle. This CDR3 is CASSKDERDAYKTQYF. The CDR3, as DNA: TGTGCCAGCAGTAAGGACGAGCGAGACGCCTATAAGACCCAGTACTTC.

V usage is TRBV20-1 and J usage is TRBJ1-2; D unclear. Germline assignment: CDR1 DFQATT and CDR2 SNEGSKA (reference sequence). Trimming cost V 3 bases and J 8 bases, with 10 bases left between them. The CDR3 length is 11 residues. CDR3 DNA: TGCAGTGCTAGCTCCTCCGGGGGCTACACCTTC. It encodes CSASSSGGYTF.

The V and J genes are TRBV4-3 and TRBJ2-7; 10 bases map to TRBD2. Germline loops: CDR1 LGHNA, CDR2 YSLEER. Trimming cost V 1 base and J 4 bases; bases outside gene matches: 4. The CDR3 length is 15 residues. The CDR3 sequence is CASSQALAGEYEQYF. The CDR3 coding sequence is TGCGCCAGCAGCCAAGCCCTAGCGGGAGAGTACGAGCAGTACTTC.

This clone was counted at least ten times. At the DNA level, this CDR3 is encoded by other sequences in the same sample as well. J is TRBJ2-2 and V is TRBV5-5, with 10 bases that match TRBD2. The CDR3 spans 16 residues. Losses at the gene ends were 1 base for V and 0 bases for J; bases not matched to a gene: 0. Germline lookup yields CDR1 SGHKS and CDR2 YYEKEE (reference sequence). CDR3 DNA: TGTGCCAGCAGCTTGCTAGCGGGGGCGAACACCGGGGAGCTGTTTTTT. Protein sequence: CASSLLAGANTGELFF.

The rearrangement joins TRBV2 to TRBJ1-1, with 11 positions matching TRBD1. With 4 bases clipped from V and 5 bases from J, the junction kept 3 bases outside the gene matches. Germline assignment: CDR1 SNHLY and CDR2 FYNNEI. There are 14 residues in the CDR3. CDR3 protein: CASSVDRGPTEAFF. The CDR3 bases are TGTGCCAGCAGTGTGGACAGGGGGCCGACTGAAGCTTTCTTT.

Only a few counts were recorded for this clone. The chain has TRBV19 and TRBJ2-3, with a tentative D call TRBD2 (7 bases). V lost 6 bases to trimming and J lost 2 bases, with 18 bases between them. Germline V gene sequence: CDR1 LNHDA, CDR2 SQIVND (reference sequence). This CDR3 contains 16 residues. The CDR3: CASSLKGRGYTDTQYF. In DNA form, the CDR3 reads TGTGCCAGTAGCCTTAAGGGGAGGGGGTACACAGATACGCAGTATTTT. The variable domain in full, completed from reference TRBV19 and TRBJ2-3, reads DGGITQSPKYLFRKEGQNVTLSCEQNLNHDAMYWYRQDPGQGLRLIYYSQIVNDFQKGDIAEGYSVSREKKESFPLTVTSAQKNPTAFYLCASSLKGRGYTDTQYFGPGTRLTVL.

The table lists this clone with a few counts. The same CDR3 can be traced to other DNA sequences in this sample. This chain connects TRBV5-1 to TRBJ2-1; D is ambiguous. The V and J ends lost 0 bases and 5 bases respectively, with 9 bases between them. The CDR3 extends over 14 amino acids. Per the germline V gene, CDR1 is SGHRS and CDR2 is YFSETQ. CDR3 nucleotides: TGCGCCAGCAGCTTGGATGCCAGGAACAATGAGCAGTTCTTC. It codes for CASSLDARNNEQFF.

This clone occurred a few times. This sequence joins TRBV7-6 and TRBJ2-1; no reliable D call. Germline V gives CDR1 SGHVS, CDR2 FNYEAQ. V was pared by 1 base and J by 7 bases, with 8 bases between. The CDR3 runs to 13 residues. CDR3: CASSLDVLNEQFF. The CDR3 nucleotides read TGTGCCAGCAGCTTAGATGTGTTAAATGAGCAGTTCTTC.

In DNA form, the CDR3 reads TGTGCCAGCAGCCGGGACAGTCACAATGAGCAGTTCTTC. This translates into CASSRDSHNEQFF. V is TRBV9 and J is TRBJ2-1; 7 bases line up with TRBD1. CDR3 length: 13 amino acids. Per germline, CDR1 SGDLS and CDR2 YYNGEE. J gave up 5 bases and V 4 bases, and 3 bases lay outside the gene matches.